Included here is one T cell receptor beta chain sequence, with context. Its antigen remains unidentified. Trimming at V came to 4 bases and at J to 4 bases, leaving 12 bases not matched to a gene. CDR3 size: 18 residues. CDR1 and CDR2 (germline): SGHRS, YFSETQ. TCRdb keeps only in-frame clones here, not all; method: immunoSEQ multiplex PCR. The sample has 200,000 to 300,000 clones, roughly 90% seen once. The donors were part of the 120-subject validation cohort, which stood apart from the roughly 640-subject first cohort. These data are taken from a study of cytomegalovirus exposure and HLA in healthy donors. Broader study findings: In vitro data verified a few CMV-associated chains as specific for CMV antigens. There were some public TCRs occurring in many donors, but most TCR sequences were rare. It was reported that the classifier diagnosed cytomegalovirus status with high specificity and sensitivity in both the original and validation cohorts.

The sequencing sample was made of PBMCs. This TCR came from a man between 18 and 35 years old in good health and CMV-seropositive. V and J are TRBV5-1 and TRBJ2-3, with 13 bases fitting TRBD2. In DNA, the CDR3 is TGCGCCAGCAGCCCTGGGCGGACTAGCGGGAGTCGGGCAGATACGCAGTATTTT. This translates into CASSPGRTSGSRADTQYF.